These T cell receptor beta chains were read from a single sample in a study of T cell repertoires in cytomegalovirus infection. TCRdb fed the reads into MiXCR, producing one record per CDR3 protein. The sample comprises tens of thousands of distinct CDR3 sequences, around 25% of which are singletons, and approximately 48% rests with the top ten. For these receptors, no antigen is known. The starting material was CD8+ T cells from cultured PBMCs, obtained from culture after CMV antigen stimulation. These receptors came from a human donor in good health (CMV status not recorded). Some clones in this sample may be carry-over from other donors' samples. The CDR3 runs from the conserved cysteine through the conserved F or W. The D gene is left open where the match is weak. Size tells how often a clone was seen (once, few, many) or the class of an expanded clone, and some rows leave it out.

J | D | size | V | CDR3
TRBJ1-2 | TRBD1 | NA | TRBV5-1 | CASSLTGQVYGYTF
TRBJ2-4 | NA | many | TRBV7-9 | CASSIPGESDIQYF
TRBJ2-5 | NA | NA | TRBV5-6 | CASSRGPVDILETQYF
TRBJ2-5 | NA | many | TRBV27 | CASSFLGSLETQYF
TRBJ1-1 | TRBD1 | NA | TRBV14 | CASSPWDRTNTEAFF
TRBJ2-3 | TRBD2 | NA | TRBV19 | CASSEPPTSGYTDTQYF
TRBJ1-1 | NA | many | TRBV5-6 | CASSLDTANAEAFF
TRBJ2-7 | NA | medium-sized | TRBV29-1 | CSVSTGEDLYEQYF
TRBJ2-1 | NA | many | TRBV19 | CASSFGGVEQFF
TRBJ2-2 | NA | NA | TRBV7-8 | CASSLGGQNTGELFF
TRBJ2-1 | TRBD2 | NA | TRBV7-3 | CASSPRSGGASNEQFF
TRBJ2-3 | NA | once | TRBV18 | CASSPEELSTDTQYF
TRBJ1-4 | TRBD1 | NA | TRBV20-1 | CSARTDRGRGEKLFF
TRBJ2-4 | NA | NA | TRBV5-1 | CASSLAGDIQYF
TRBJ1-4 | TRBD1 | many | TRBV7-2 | CASSQRGVGGSQKLFF
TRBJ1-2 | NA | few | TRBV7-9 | CADGGLGYGYTF
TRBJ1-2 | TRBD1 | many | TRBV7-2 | CASSLDWTGNSGYTF
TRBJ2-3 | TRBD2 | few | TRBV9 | CASSVINSGDTDTQYF
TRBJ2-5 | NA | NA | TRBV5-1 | CASSLSRRTEETQYF
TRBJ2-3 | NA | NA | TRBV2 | CASIPRTSTDTQYF
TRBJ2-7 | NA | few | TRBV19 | CASSMNEEQYF
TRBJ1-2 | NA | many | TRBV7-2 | CASSLPGQTYGYTF
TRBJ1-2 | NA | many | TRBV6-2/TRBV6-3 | CASRASVTNYGYTF
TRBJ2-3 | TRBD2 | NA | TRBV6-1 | CASSPGLAGVIRDTQYF
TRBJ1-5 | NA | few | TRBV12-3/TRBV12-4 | CASSSLGSPKPQHF
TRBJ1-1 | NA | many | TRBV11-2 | CASSLDLSIEAFF
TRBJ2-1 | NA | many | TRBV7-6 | CASSNPRTGRGYNEQFF
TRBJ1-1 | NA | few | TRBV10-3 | CAISEFLEAEAFF
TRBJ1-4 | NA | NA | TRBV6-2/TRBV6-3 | CASSPHTEKLFF
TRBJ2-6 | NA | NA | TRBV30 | CAWSLDSSGANVLTF
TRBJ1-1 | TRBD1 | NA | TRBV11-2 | CASSGRTGWDTEAFF
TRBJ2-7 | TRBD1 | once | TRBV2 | CASSEPGQGNSYEQYF
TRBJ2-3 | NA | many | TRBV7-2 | CASPSGYF
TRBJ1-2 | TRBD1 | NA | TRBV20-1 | CSARDRQGAYYGYTF
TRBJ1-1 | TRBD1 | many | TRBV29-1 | CSGGTGRNTEAFF
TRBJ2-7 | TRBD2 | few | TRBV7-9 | CASSSGTSVDEQYF
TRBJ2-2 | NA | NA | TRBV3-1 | CASRTNTGELFF
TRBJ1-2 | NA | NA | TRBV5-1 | CASSLVSGAVFYGYTF
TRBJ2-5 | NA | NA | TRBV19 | CASSIAWGPIRQETQYF
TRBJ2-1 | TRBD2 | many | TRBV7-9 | CASRGTRGHEQFF
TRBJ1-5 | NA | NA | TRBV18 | CASSRGDNQPQHF
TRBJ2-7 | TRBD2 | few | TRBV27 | CASRGPGGVEQYF
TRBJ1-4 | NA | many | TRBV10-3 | CAISDEGDEKLFF
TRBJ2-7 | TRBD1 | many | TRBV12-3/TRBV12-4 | CASSPGTGSSYEQYF
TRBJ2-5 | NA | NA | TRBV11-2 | CASSLGGGVGETQYF
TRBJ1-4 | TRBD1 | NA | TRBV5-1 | CASKGQGTNEKLFF
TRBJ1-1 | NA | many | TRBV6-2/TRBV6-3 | CASSYRVTVSRTEAFF
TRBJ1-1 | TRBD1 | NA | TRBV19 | CASRSTRGLETEAFF
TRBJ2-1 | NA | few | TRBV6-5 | CASSYSTADEQFF
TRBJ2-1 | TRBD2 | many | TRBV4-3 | CASSQNILAGELNEQFF
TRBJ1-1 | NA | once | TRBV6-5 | CASCGEQNTEAFF
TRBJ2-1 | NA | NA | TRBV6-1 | CATRKGVNEQFF
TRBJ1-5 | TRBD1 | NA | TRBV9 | CASSVGTGGYQPQHF
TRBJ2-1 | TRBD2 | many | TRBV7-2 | CASSSYSGGRRVEQFF